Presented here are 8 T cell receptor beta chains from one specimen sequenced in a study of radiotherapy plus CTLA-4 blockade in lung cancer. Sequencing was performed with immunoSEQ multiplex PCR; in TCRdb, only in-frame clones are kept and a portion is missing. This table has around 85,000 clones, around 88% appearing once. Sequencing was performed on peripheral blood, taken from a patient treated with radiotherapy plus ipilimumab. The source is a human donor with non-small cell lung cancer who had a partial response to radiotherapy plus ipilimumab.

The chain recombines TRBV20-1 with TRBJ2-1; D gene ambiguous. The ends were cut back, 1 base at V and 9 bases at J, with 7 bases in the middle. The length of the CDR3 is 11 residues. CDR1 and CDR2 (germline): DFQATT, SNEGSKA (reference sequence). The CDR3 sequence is CSARVLSEQFF. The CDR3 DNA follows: TGCAGTGCTAGAGTTCTCAGTGAGCAGTTCTTC.

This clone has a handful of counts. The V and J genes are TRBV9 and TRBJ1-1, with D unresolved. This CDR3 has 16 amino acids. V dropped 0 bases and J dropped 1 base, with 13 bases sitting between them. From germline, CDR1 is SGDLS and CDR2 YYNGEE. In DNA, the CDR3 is TGTGCCAGCAGCGTAGGACAAGGAGGCTCGAACACTGAAGCTTTCTTT. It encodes CASSVGQGGSNTEAFF.

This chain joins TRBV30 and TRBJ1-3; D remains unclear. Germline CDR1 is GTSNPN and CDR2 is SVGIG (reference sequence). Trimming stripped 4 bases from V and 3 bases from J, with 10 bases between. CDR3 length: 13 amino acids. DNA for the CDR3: TGTGCCTGGAACCCCGGGATTGGAAACACCATATATTTT. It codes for CAWNPGIGNTIYF.

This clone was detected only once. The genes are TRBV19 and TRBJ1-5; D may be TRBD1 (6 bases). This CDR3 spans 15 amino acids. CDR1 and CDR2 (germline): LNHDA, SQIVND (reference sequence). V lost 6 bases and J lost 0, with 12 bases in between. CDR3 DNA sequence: TGTGCCAGTAGAGAAACAGGGTATAGCAATCAGCCCCAGCATTTT. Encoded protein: CASRETGYSNQPQHF.

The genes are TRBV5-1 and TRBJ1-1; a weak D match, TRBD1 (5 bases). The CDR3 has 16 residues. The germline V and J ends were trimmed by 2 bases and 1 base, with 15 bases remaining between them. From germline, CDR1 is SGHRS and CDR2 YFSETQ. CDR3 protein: CASSLSSGGWNTEAFF. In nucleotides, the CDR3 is TGCGCCAGCAGCTTATCATCCGGGGGGTGGAACACTGAAGCTTTCTTT. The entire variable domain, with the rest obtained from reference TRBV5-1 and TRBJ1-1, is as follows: KAGVTQTPRYLIKTRGQQVTLSCSPISGHRSVSWYQQTPGQGLQFLFEYFSETQRNKGNFPGRFSGRQFSNSRSEMNVSTLELGDSALYLCASSLSSGGWNTEAFFGQGTRLTVV.

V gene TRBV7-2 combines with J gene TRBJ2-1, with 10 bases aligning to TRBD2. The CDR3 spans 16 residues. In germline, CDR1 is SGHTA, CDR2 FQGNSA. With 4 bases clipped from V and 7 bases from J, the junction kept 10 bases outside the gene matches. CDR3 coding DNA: TGTGCCAGCAGCTGGTGGCCTAGCGGGAGTCGGAATGAGCAGTTCTTC. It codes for CASSWWPSGSRNEQFF.

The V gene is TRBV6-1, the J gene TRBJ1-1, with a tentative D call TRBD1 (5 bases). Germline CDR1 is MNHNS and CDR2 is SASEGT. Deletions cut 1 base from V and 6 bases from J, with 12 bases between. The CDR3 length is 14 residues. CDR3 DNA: TGTGCCAGCAGTGAAGGGGGCCTACGGGCTGAAGCTTTCTTT. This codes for CASSEGGLRAEAFF.

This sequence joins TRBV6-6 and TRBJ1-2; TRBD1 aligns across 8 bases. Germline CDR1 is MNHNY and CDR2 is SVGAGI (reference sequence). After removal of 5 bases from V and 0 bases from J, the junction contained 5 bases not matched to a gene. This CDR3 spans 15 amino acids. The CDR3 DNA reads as TGTGCCAGCAGTCTATCACAGGGGGCTAACTATGGCTACACCTTC. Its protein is CASSLSQGANYGYTF.